This T cell receptor beta chain was found in a study of T cells in localized non-small cell lung cancer. Overall study findings and caveats: Sequencing involved a lone tumor region, leaving heterogeneity possible.

This clone was detected a few times. What it recognizes is unknown. Per germline, CDR1 SEHNR and CDR2 FQNEAQ (reference sequence). V was pared by 0 bases and J by 4 bases, with 3 bases between. This CDR3 has 12 residues. The table came from immunoSEQ multiplex PCR; TCRdb's copy has only in-frame clones and leaves some out. The sample yields roughly 48,000 clones, roughly 77% seen once. The sample was peripheral blood, taken before any cancer treatment. This rearrangement joins TRBV7-9 to TRBJ1-1; D gene unclear. This TCR derives from a man aged 40-75 years with stage I squamous cell lung carcinoma. DNA for the CDR3: TGTGCCAGCAGCTTAGCCGGCACTGAAGCTTTCTTT. The encoded protein is CASSLAGTEAFF.